This TCR beta chain was recorded in a study of lymphopenia after photon versus proton radiotherapy. Broader study findings: Relative stability marked proton patients; photon patients lost diversity and naive cells.

J lost 4 bases, V lost 0 bases, and 13 bases had no gene match. The germline gives CDR1 SGHRS, CDR2 YFSETQ. The CDR3 has 18 amino acids. This clone was seen just once. Antigen specificity is unknown. Method: immunoSEQ multiplex PCR; TCRdb's copy keeps in-frame clones and lacks some. Among about 24,000 clones listed, around four fifths were seen once. V usage is TRBV5-1 and J usage is TRBJ2-3; 8 bases match TRBD2. The specimen comprised peripheral blood, sampled from a patient treated with photon-based radiotherapy. The TCR was taken from a man aged 35-49 years with gastric cancer. The CDR3 sequence is CASSLVGLAAGAADTQYF. For the CDR3, the DNA is TGCGCCAGCAGCTTGGTGGGCCTAGCAGCGGGGGCGGCAGATACGCAGTATTTT.